This T cell receptor beta chain was profiled in a study of human T cells and chemical hapten exposure (dated by TCRdb to the early 2020s). The study in broad terms: Libraries were pooled for sequencing, and per-sample TCR yields varied mainly because of small differences in library volumes within the pool. In alopecia patients, the study followed how the peripheral blood TCR repertoire changed in vivo over primary and secondary sensitization to diphenylcyclopropenone (DPC), a hapten.

Trimming takes 0 bases from V and 4 bases from J, and the germline ends sit 15 bases apart. Looking up the germline V gene yields CDR1 SGHDN and CDR2 FVKESK. CDR3 length: 16 amino acids, cysteine to phenylalanine. The retained sequence is limited to the CDR3, 48 bases, with the frame set at the first base. Unfractionated whole blood was collected in Tempus Blood RNA tubes, and total RNA was extracted from that blood. As TCR sequencing controls, roughly five healthy volunteers were used, with blood taken at day 0, 2 weeks and 6 weeks. This clonotype was seen only a few times. Its antigen is not yet known. No much larger clonotype is one base removed from it; base qualities were not supplied. What the study reported, not specific to this receptor: After repeated subsampling, changes were observed in the strength of the expansion versus patch-test correlation and in the threshold at which the correlation became significant. The number of TCRs above 1 in 1000 frequency did not change with DPC sensitization; there was no evidence of global repertoire structure alterations.

During library preparation, unique molecular identifiers were attached to individual cDNA molecules so that TCRs could be counted in a quantitative, reproducible way. Each blood RNA sample was used to sequence both TCR alpha and TCR beta chains. The original pipeline was this. Samples had a median of 95,638 TCRs, with a range from roughly 20,000 to 690,600. V, J and CDR3 annotation of the TCR reads was performed with the Decombinator software suite. For the PS versus PT1 abundance plots, all samples were subsampled to the same number of TCRs (28,000). TCRs were defined as expanded if absent before sensitization and observed at least eight times at the 2-week time point. Starting from the raw public reads, TCRdb applied fastp trimming at Q25, assembled clones with MiXCR and retained in-frame beta chains. Identical CDR3 proteins give one entry, which carries the most common genes and DNA. What appears here as the V and J calls and clone size reflects TCRdb's work, not the paper's. The sample data list fewer than 150,000 distinct CDR3 sequences, and 6.5% to 10% of these were observed just once. The ten largest clonotypes hold 1.1% to 1.5% of the sample.

The source of this sequence is a human donor in good health. Some clones in this sample may be carry-over from other donors' samples. Donor details come from another sample of the same person, matched by shared clones. The rearranged segments are TRBV14 and TRBJ1-1, and TRBD1 may be the D gene, going by 5 matching bases. Sequenced sample: whole blood. The nucleotides are TGTGCCAGCAGCCAAGAACGAGGGACCCAGGGCACTGAAGCTTTCTTT. The translation is CASSQERGTQGTEAFF.